The rows below give T cell receptor beta chains drawn from one sample of a study of ipilimumab plus nivolumab after autologous stem cell transplantation. Produced via immunoSEQ multiplex PCR; TCRdb's table is partial and in-frame only. The top ten clones hold approximately 34% of a sample with 17,000 or so clones, under 85% of them seen once. Sequences were derived from PBMCs, sampled in a trial of ipilimumab plus nivolumab as post-transplant consolidation. These receptors were obtained from a male donor with diffuse large B-cell lymphoma. CDR3s include the opening cysteine and the closing phenylalanine or tryptophan. D genes are given only for firm matches. Only some rows state a clone size, as once, few, many or a class for expanded clones.

DNA: TGTGCCAGCAGCTGGCAGACAGGGGAGTCCTACGAGCAGTACTTC
CDR3: CASSWQTGESYEQYF
D: TRBD1
V: TRBV11-2
J: TRBJ2-7
size: NA

DNA: TGTGCCAGCAGCCCCCTAGCGGGAGCGGACAACGAGCAGTACTTC
CDR3: CASSPLAGADNEQYF
D: TRBD2
V: TRBV9
J: TRBJ2-7
size: NA

DNA: TGTGCCAGCAGCTCTCTTTCTGCTGGTGGCTACACCTTC
CDR3: CASSSLSAGGYTF
D: NA
V: TRBV9
J: TRBJ1-2
size: NA

DNA: TGTGCCAGCAGCTTAGCGAGGGGTACTCGGGAGGAGCAGTTCTTC
CDR3: CASSLARGTREEQFF
D: NA
V: TRBV7-2
J: TRBJ2-1
size: NA

DNA: TGTGCCAGCAGTGATTACACACAGGGGACTGGAAACACCATATATTTT
CDR3: CASSDYTQGTGNTIYF
D: TRBD1
V: TRBV7-9
J: TRBJ1-3
size: NA

DNA: TGTGCCTGGAGTGTACACGGCTCTGGAAACACCATATATTTT
CDR3: CAWSVHGSGNTIYF
D: NA
V: TRBV30
J: TRBJ1-3
size: NA

DNA: TGTGCCAGCAAACTAGCGGCACAGAGCTCCTACGAGCAGTACTTC
CDR3: CASKLAAQSSYEQYF
D: TRBD2
V: TRBV6-1
J: TRBJ2-7
size: NA

DNA: TGCGCCAGCAGCCCTCGGGGTAGCGGCTCGACCGGGGAGCTGTTTTTT
CDR3: CASSPRGSGSTGELFF
D: NA
V: TRBV5-1
J: TRBJ2-2
size: few

DNA: TGTGCCAGTAGTATAGCCTGGACAGGGGTTTCCTCTGGAAACACCATATATTTT
CDR3: CASSIAWTGVSSGNTIYF
D: TRBD1
V: TRBV19
J: TRBJ1-3
size: NA

DNA: TGTGCCTGGAGTTATGGTAGGACAGCTGAAGTCACCGGGGAGCTGTTTTTT
CDR3: CAWSYGRTAEVTGELFF
D: NA
V: TRBV30
J: TRBJ2-2
size: NA

DNA: TGTGCCAGCAAGCGCGGGGGGGTAACGAATGAGCAGTTCTTC
CDR3: CASKRGGVTNEQFF
D: TRBD2
V: TRBV7-2
J: TRBJ2-1
size: NA

DNA: TGTGCCAGTAGTAACCCCTACAGTGGGTTTTCACCCCTCCACTTT
CDR3: CASSNPYSGFSPLHF
D: NA
V: TRBV19
J: TRBJ1-6
size: NA

DNA: TGCGCCAGCAGTTTGATCCCGGGGTCGGAAAACATTCAGTACTTC
CDR3: CASSLIPGSENIQYF
D: NA
V: TRBV5-1
J: TRBJ2-4
size: NA

DNA: TGCGCCAGCAGCCAAGGAGGGAGAATTGTCTACAATGAGCAGTTCTTC
CDR3: CASSQGGRIVYNEQFF
D: NA
V: TRBV4-1
J: TRBJ2-1
size: once

DNA: TGTGCCATCAGTGGCAGGATGAACACCGGGGAGCTGTTTTTT
CDR3: CAISGRMNTGELFF
D: NA
V: TRBV10-3
J: TRBJ2-2
size: NA

DNA: TGCGCCAGCAGCCAAGCCTCCGGGACAGGGATTTATGAGCAGTACTTC
CDR3: CASSQASGTGIYEQYF
D: TRBD1
V: TRBV4-1
J: TRBJ2-7
size: once

DNA: TGTGCCATCGGAGCCGGGACAGGGGGCGGTTCGCAGTACTTC
CDR3: CAIGAGTGGGSQYF
D: TRBD1
V: TRBV10-3
J: TRBJ2-7
size: NA

DNA: TGTGCCAGCAGCCTAGCGGGAGGGTCCTACGAGCAGTACTTC
CDR3: CASSLAGGSYEQYF
D: TRBD2
V: TRBV7-8
J: TRBJ2-7
size: NA

DNA: TGCGCCAGCAGCTTGGAAGCGGGACTAGCGGGGCTCGATGAGCAGTTCTTC
CDR3: CASSLEAGLAGLDEQFF
D: TRBD2
V: TRBV5-1
J: TRBJ2-1
size: few

DNA: TGTGCCAGCAGTTTATCTCCTGCCCGGGAGGACGAGCAGTACTTC
CDR3: CASSLSPAREDEQYF
D: TRBD2
V: TRBV27
J: TRBJ2-7
size: few

DNA: TGTGCCAGCAGCGTAGACTACACGAAGGACGAGCAGTACTTC
CDR3: CASSVDYTKDEQYF
D: NA
V: TRBV9
J: TRBJ2-7
size: NA

DNA: TGTGCCAGCAGCGACTCTGGGGCCAACGTCCTGACTTTC
CDR3: CASSDSGANVLTF
D: NA
V: TRBV6-1
J: TRBJ2-6
size: NA

DNA: TGTGCCAGCAGCGGGACTAGTACCTACGAGCAGTACTTC
CDR3: CASSGTSTYEQYF
D: TRBD2
V: TRBV27
J: TRBJ2-7
size: NA

DNA: TGTGCCATCAGTGAGTCGAGCCTAGCGGGCTACGAGCAGTACTTC
CDR3: CAISESSLAGYEQYF
D: TRBD2
V: TRBV10-3
J: TRBJ2-7
size: NA

DNA: TGCGCCAGCAGCTTGCAAGACAGGGGGCAAGGCTACACCTTC
CDR3: CASSLQDRGQGYTF
D: TRBD1
V: TRBV5-1
J: TRBJ1-2
size: NA

DNA: TGTGCCAGCTCGGAGACGGCCACAGATACGCAGTATTTT
CDR3: CASSETATDTQYF
D: NA
V: TRBV4-2
J: TRBJ2-3
size: few

DNA: TGCGCCAGCAGTAGGACTAGCGGGTCCGGGAGAGAGGAGCAGTACTTC
CDR3: CASSRTSGSGREEQYF
D: TRBD2
V: TRBV10-1
J: TRBJ2-7
size: NA

DNA: TGTGCCAGAAGCCGGGACCCCCGAAGGAAGGACACTGAAGCTTTCTTT
CDR3: CARSRDPRRKDTEAFF
D: NA
V: TRBV5-3
J: TRBJ1-1
size: NA

DNA: TGTGCCAGCAGTGAACACTATGGCTACACCTTC
CDR3: CASSEHYGYTF
D: NA
V: TRBV2
J: TRBJ1-2
size: NA

DNA: TGTGCCAGCAGTTCCGGTCACACTGGCTCACCCCTCCACTTT
CDR3: CASSSGHTGSPLHF
D: NA
V: TRBV28
J: TRBJ1-6
size: NA

DNA: TGTGCCAGTAGTATAGATGCCGGACGTGGTCGACCCCAGCATTTT
CDR3: CASSIDAGRGRPQHF
D: NA
V: TRBV19
J: TRBJ1-5
size: NA

DNA: TGTGCCAGCAGGCGGACTAGCGGCACAGATACGCAGTATTTT
CDR3: CASRRTSGTDTQYF
D: TRBD2
V: TRBV2
J: TRBJ2-3
size: NA

DNA: TGCGCCATAGGGGGAGGAGCCGACTATGGCTACACCTTC
CDR3: CAIGGGADYGYTF
D: NA
V: TRBV10-2
J: TRBJ1-2
size: NA

DNA: TGTGCCATCAGTGAGACAGGGTACGCGGATGGCTACACCTTC
CDR3: CAISETGYADGYTF
D: NA
V: TRBV10-3
J: TRBJ1-2
size: NA

DNA: TGTGCCAGCGGGGGTACGGGGGGAGGTGGCTACACCTTC
CDR3: CASGGTGGGGYTF
D: NA
V: TRBV2
J: TRBJ1-2
size: NA

DNA: TGTGCCAGCAGTGATGAAACAACTAATGAAAAACTGTTTTTT
CDR3: CASSDETTNEKLFF
D: NA
V: TRBV6-1
J: TRBJ1-4
size: NA

DNA: TGCGCCAGATACTTCGATCGGGGACATCAGCCCCAGCATTTT
CDR3: CARYFDRGHQPQHF
D: NA
V: TRBV23-1
J: TRBJ1-5
size: few

DNA: TGTGCCAGCAGTGAATATTCGGGAGACCGAGAGACCCAGTACTTC
CDR3: CASSEYSGDRETQYF
D: NA
V: TRBV25-1
J: TRBJ2-5
size: NA

DNA: TGTGCCAGCAGCGCGGGACAGGGGCCCTACAATGAGCAGTTCTTC
CDR3: CASSAGQGPYNEQFF
D: TRBD1
V: TRBV5-4
J: TRBJ2-1
size: NA

DNA: TGTGCCAGCAGCCCCGGAGGGACCCGGGCGGACATTCAGTACTTC
CDR3: CASSPGGTRADIQYF
D: NA
V: TRBV7-3
J: TRBJ2-4
size: NA

DNA: TGTGCCAGCAGCTTGGCAGGAGGAATAGACGTGAGAGAGACCCAGTACTTC
CDR3: CASSLAGGIDVRETQYF
D: NA
V: TRBV5-6
J: TRBJ2-5
size: NA

DNA: TGTGCCAGCAGCTTAGAAGGTGTAGGGATGCCAGATACGCAGTATTTT
CDR3: CASSLEGVGMPDTQYF
D: NA
V: TRBV11-2
J: TRBJ2-3
size: NA

DNA: TGCGCCAGCAGCTTTCGGACAGCCTACAATGAGCAGTTCTTC
CDR3: CASSFRTAYNEQFF
D: NA
V: TRBV5-1
J: TRBJ2-1
size: NA

DNA: TGTGCCAGCAGCTTCCAAACCGGCAGGGGCACTGGAAACACCATATATTTT
CDR3: CASSFQTGRGTGNTIYF
D: NA
V: TRBV11-2
J: TRBJ1-3
size: NA

DNA: TGCGCCAGCAGCTTGGGAGGTAGCCTCACTGAAGCTTTCTTT
CDR3: CASSLGGSLTEAFF
D: NA
V: TRBV5-1
J: TRBJ1-1
size: NA

DNA: TGCGCCAGCAGCTGGGACGGCATGAACACTGAAGCTTTCTTT
CDR3: CASSWDGMNTEAFF
D: NA
V: TRBV5-1
J: TRBJ1-1
size: NA

DNA: TGCGCCAGCAGCTTGGGGGCCGGCTTGAACACTGAAGCTTTCTTT
CDR3: CASSLGAGLNTEAFF
D: NA
V: TRBV5-1
J: TRBJ1-1
size: NA

DNA: TGTGCCAGCAGCTGGGGCCGGGACAGGATAGAGACCCAGTACTTC
CDR3: CASSWGRDRIETQYF
D: NA
V: TRBV12-1
J: TRBJ2-5
size: NA

DNA: TGTGCCAGCAGCCCGACTAGCGGGGGGAACACAGATACGCAGTATTTT
CDR3: CASSPTSGGNTDTQYF
D: TRBD2
V: TRBV4-2
J: TRBJ2-3
size: once

DNA: TGTGCCAGCAGCCCCCCCCTAGCGGGGGGCCCTGGGGGTAAAAACATTCAGTACTTC
CDR3: CASSPPLAGGPGGKNIQYF
D: TRBD2
V: TRBV7-9
J: TRBJ2-4
size: few

DNA: TGTGCCAGCAGCCCCCGGGACAGGGGATACAATGAGCAGTTCTTC
CDR3: CASSPRDRGYNEQFF
D: TRBD1
V: TRBV5-4
J: TRBJ2-1
size: few

DNA: TGTGCCAGCAGCGAGGGTGGCTATGAGCAGTTCTTC
CDR3: CASSEGGYEQFF
D: NA
V: TRBV9
J: TRBJ2-1
size: NA

DNA: TGTGCCAGTAGTAGGGTTAGCATCACAGATACGCAGTATTTT
CDR3: CASSRVSITDTQYF
D: NA
V: TRBV19
J: TRBJ2-3
size: NA